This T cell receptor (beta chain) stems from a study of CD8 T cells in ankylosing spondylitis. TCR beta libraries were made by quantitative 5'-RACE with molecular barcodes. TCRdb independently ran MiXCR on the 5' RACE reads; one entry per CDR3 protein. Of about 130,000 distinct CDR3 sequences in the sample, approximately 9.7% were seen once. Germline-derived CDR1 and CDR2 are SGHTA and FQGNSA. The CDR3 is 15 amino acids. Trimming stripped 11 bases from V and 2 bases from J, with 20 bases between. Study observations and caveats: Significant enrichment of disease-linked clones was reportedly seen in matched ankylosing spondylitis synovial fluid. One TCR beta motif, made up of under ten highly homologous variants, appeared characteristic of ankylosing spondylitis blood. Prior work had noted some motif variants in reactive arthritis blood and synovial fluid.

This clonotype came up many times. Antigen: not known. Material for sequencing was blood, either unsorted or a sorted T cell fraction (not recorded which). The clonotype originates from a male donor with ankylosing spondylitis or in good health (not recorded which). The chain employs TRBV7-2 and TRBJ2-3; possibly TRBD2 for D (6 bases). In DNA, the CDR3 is TGTGCCGCCAGAGTTGTCGGGGGAATCACAGATACGCAGTATTTT. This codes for CAARVVGGITDTQYF.